These 8 T cell receptor beta chains were all obtained from the same sample, sequenced in a study of cytomegalovirus exposure and HLA in healthy donors. PCR employed 60 Vbeta and 13 Jbeta primers. The protocol was immunoSEQ multiplex PCR, while the TCRdb copy is restricted to in-frame clones and leaves out a portion. The sample lists about 90,000 clones, 55% to 75% occurring once. The sample taken for sequencing was PBMCs. All receptors come from a woman aged 18-29 years in good health and CMV-seropositive.

This clone has more than one count but fewer than ten. V and J are TRBV29-1 and TRBJ1-6; tentative D call: TRBD1 (6 bases). V shed 5 bases and J shed 5 bases, with 16 bases lying between them. Germline CDR1 SQVTM, CDR2 ANQGSEA. The CDR3 has 15 residues. The CDR3 protein is CSVRGGAGDNSPLHF. As DNA, the CDR3 is TGCAGCGTTCGGGGGGGGGCAGGGGATAATTCACCCCTCCACTTT.

This sequence joins TRBV15 and TRBJ1-2; 7 nucleotides agree with TRBD1. CDR1 LNHNV and CDR2 YYDKDF come from the germline V gene (reference sequence). This CDR3 comprises 14 residues. V gave up 3 bases and J gave up 7 bases; unmatched junction bases: 8. The CDR3 region is CATSRGSGTAGYTF. The DNA for the CDR3 is TGTGCCACCAGCAGGGGCTCGGGGACAGCTGGCTACACCTTC.

The J gene is TRBJ1-2, the V gene TRBV28, with 7 bases aligning to TRBD1. V trimming: 6 bases; J trimming: 3 bases; junction bases outside the gene matches: 7. The CDR3 is 14 amino acids. Looked up from germline, CDR1 is MDHEN and CDR2 is SYDVKM. CDR3: CASSPPGQYYGYTF. In DNA form, the CDR3 reads TGTGCCAGCAGCCCTCCGGGACAGTACTATGGCTACACCTTC.

This clone appeared a few times. The chain links TRBV10-3 to TRBJ2-1; 8 positions match TRBD2. Trimming cost V 3 bases and J 0 bases; bases outside gene matches: 1. In germline, CDR1 is ENHRY, CDR2 SYGVKD. This CDR3 region has 15 residues. CDR3 nucleotides: TGTGCCATCAGTGATAGCGGGGACTCCTACAATGAGCAGTTCTTC. Its translation: CAISDSGDSYNEQFF.

The CDR3 is CASTLGTGKNIQYF. In nucleotides, the CDR3 is TGTGCCAGCACCCTAGGAACAGGGAAAAACATTCAGTACTTC. J is TRBJ2-4 and V is TRBV2, with D tentatively TRBD1 (6 bases). Trimming left V 7 bases short and J 4 bases short, with 14 bases between. The CDR3 runs 14 residues. Germline V gene data show CDR1 as SNHLY and CDR2 as FYNNEI. Variable domain in full (rest from reference TRBV2 and TRBJ2-4): EPEVTQTPSHQVTQMGQEVILRCVPISNHLYFYWYRQILGQKVEFLVSFYNNEISEKSEIFDDQFSVERPDGSNFTLKIRSTKLEDSAMYFCASTLGTGKNIQYFGAGTRLSVL.

The chain employs TRBV18 and TRBJ2-7; 9 bases are a match to TRBD2. Germline CDR1 and CDR2: KGHSH and LQKENI. CDR3 length equals 14 residues. V lost 2 bases, J lost 3 bases, and 2 bases stayed unmatched. This CDR3 reads CASSPASGIYEQYF. DNA of the CDR3: TGTGCCAGCTCACCAGCTAGCGGGATCTACGAGCAGTACTTC.

This chain links TRBV7-9 with TRBJ2-5; TRBD1 matches at 7 bases. The better agreement between TRBJ2-7 and the DNA end casts doubt on the J call. The CDR3 totals 19 residues. Germline V CDR1 and CDR2: SEHNR, FQNEAQ (reference sequence). CDR3 in DNA: TGTGCCAGCAGCCGAGTAGCCCCACAGGGGAACCATCTCTCGTACGAGCAGTACTTC. Protein product: CASSRVAPQGNHLSYEQYF.

The V gene is TRBV5-1, the J gene TRBJ1-2; 7 positions match TRBD1. Germline loops: CDR1 SGHRS, CDR2 YFSETQ. This CDR3 has 14 amino acids. V lost 0 bases to trimming and J lost 7 bases; unmatched junction nucleotides: 6. The CDR3 region has the DNA TGCGCCAGCAGCTTGGGCCAGGGGGTCGGTGGCTACACCTTC. It yields the protein CASSLGQGVGGYTF.